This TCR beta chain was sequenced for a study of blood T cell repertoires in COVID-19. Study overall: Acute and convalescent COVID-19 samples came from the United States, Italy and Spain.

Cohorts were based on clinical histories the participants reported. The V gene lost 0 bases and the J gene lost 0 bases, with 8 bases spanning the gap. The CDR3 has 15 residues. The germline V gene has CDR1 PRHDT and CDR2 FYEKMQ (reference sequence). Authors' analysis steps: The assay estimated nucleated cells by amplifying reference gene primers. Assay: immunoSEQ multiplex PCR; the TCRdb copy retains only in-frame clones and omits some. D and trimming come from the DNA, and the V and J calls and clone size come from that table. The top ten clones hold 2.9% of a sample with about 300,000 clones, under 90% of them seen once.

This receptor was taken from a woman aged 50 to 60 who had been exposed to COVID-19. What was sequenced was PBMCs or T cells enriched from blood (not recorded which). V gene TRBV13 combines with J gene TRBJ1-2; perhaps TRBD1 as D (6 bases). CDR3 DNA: TGTGCCAGCAGCTTAGGGGGGGCAACTAACTATGGCTACACCTTC. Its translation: CASSLGGATNYGYTF.